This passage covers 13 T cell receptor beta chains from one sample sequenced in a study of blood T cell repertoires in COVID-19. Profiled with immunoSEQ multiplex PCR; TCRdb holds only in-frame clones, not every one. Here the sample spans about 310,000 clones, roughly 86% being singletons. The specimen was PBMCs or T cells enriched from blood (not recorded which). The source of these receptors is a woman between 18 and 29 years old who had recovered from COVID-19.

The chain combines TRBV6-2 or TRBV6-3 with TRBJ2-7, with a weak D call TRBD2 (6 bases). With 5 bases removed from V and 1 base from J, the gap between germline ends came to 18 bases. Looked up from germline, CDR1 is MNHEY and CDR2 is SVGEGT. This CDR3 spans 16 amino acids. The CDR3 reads CASSIIGLQGSYEQYF. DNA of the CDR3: TGTGCCAGCAGTATCATCGGACTACAAGGGTCCTACGAGCAGTACTTC.

The CDR3 loop is CASSPRMGHQPQHF. CDR3 nucleotide sequence: TGTGCCAGCAGCCCTAGGATGGGGCATCAGCCCCAGCATTTT. This chain connects TRBV3-1 (or the pseudogene TRBV3-2) to TRBJ1-5, with a tentative D call TRBD1 (5 bases). In germline, CDR1 is LGHDT, CDR2 YNNKEL (reference sequence). The CDR3 consists of 14 residues. Trimming took 4 bases from V and 5 from J, leaving 12 bases between them.

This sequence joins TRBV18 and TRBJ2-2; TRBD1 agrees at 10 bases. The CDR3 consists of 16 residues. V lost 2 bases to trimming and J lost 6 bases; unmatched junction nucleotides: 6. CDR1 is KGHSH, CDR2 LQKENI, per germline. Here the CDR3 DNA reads TGTGCCAGCTCACCAAAGGACAGGGGGATAGCCGGGGAGCTGTTTTTT. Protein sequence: CASSPKDRGIAGELFF.

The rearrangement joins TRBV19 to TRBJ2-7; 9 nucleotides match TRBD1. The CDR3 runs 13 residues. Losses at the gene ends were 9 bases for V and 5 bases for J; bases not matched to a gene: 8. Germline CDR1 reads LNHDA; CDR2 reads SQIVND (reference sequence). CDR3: CASSRDRANEQYF. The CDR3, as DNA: TGTGCCAGCTCCCGGGACAGGGCCAACGAGCAGTACTTC.

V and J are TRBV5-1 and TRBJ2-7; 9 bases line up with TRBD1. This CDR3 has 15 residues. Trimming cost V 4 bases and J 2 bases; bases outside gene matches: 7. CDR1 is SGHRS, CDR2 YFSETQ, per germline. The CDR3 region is CASSDPGQGPYEQYF. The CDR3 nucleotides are TGCGCCAGCAGCGATCCGGGACAGGGTCCCTACGAGCAGTACTTC. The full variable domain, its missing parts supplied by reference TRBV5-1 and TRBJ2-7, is KAGVTQTPRYLIKTRGQQVTLSCSPISGHRSVSWYQQTPGQGLQFLFEYFSETQRNKGNFPGRFSGRQFSNSRSEMNVSTLELGDSALYLCASSDPGQGPYEQYFGPGTRLTVT.

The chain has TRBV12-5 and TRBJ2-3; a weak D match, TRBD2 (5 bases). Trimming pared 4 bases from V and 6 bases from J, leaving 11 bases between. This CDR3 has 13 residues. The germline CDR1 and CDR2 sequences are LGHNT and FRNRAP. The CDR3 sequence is CASGSTGEDTQYF. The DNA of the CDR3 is TGTGCTAGTGGTTCCACCGGGGAGGATACGCAGTATTTT.

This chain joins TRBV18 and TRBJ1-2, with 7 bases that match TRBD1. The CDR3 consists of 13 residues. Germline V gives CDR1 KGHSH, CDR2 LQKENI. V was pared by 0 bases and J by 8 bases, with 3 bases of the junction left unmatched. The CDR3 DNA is TGTGCCAGCTCACCACCGCAGGGGGGCGGCTACACCTTC. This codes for CASSPPQGGGYTF. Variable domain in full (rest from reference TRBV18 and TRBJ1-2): NAGVMQNPRHLVRRRGQEARLRCSPMKGHSHVYWYRQLPEEGLKFMVYLQKENIIDESGMPKERFSAEFPKEGPSILRIQQVVRGDSAAYFCASSPPQGGGYTFGSGTRLTVV.

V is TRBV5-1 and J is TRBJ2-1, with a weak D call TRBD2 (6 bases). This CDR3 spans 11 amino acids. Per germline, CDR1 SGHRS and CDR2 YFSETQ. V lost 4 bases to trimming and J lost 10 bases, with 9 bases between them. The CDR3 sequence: CASSIGLEQFF. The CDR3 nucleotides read TGCGCCAGCAGCATCGGACTAGAGCAGTTCTTC.

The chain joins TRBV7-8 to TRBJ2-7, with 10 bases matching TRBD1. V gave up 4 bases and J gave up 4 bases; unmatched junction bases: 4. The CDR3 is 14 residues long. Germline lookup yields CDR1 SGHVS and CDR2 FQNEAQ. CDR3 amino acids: CASSSTGGWYEQYF. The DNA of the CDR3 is TGTGCCAGCAGCTCGACAGGGGGCTGGTACGAGCAGTACTTC.

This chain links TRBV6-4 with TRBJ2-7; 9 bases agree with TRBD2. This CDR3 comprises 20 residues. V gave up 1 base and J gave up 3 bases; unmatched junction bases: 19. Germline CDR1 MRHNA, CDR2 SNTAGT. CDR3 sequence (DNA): TGTGCCAGCAGTGACTTTCTTTGGCGGGAGGGCCAGTGGGTTCACTACGAGCAGTACTTC. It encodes CASSDFLWREGQWVHYEQYF.

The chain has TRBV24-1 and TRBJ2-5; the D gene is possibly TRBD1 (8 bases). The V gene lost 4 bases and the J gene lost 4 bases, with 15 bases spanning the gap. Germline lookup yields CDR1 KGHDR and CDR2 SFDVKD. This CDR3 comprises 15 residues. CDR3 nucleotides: TGTGCCACCAGTGACCCAAACAGGGGGGGAGAGACCCAGTACTTC. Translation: CATSDPNRGGETQYF.

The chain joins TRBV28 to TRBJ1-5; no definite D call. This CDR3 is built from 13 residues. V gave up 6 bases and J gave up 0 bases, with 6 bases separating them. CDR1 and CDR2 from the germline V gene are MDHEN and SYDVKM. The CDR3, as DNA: TGTGCCAGCAGGACTTATAGCAATCAGCCCCAGCATTTT. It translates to CASRTYSNQPQHF. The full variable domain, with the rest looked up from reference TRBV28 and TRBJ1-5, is DVKVTQSSRYLVKRTGEKVFLECVQDMDHENMFWYRQDPGLGLRLIYFSYDVKMKEKGDIPEGYSVSREKKERFSLILESASTNQTSMYLCASRTYSNQPQHFGDGTRLSIL.

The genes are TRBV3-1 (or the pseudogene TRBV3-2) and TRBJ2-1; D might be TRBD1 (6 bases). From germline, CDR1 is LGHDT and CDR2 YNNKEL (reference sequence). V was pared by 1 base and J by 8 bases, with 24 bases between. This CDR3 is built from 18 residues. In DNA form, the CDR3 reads TGTGCCAGCAGCCAAGCTTTTCGGCAGGTGGGGGCCGGCCATGAGCAGTTCTTC. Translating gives CASSQAFRQVGAGHEQFF.